Shown below are 4 T cell receptor beta chains from a single sample sequenced in a study of T cell responses to AZD1222 COVID-19 vaccine. Sequencing was performed with immunoSEQ multiplex PCR; in TCRdb, only in-frame clones are kept and a portion is missing. The sample has roughly 190,000 clones, just over 90% seen once; the top ten hold under 4%. The input for sequencing was peripheral blood, taken 28 days after the second AZD1222 dose. These receptors were taken from an adult who received the AZD1222 COVID-19 vaccine.

The chain employs TRBV7-6 and TRBJ1-1; D unclear. V gave up 1 base and J gave up 0 bases, with 6 bases separating them. Per the germline V gene, CDR1 is SGHVS and CDR2 is FNYEAQ. This CDR3 spans 14 amino acids. CDR3 loop: CASSLEGLNTEAFF. Here the CDR3 DNA reads TGTGCCAGCAGCTTAGAGGGATTGAACACTGAAGCTTTCTTT.

The V gene is TRBV28, the J gene TRBJ1-3; possibly TRBD1 for D (5 bases). The CDR3 contains 15 residues. CDR1 is MDHEN, CDR2 SYDVKM, per germline. V was clipped by 3 bases and J by 2 bases, with 11 bases between them. The CDR3 sequence is CASSLRGGPGNTIYF. CDR3 in DNA: TGTGCCAGCAGTTTGCGGGGGGGACCTGGAAACACCATATATTTT.

In this sample, this clone turned up once. This chain joins TRBV28 and TRBJ2-5; TRBD1 aligns across 8 bases. CDR1 and CDR2 from the germline V gene are MDHEN and SYDVKM. Germline trimming cut 10 bases from V and 5 bases from J; bases unmatched to any gene: 9. The CDR3 sequence is 13 residues long. DNA for the CDR3: TGTGCCACCACACAGGGGGGTCGGGAGACCCAGTACTTC. As protein: CATTQGGRETQYF.

The gene calls are TRBV28 and TRBJ1-2, with D perhaps matching TRBD1 (5 bases). Germline CDR1 MDHEN, CDR2 SYDVKM. Trimming cost V 2 bases and J 8 bases, with 12 bases left between them. The CDR3 covers 13 residues. CDR3 in DNA: TGTGCCAGCAGTTTAGGGGCATTCCCGGGCTACACCTTC. Amino acids: CASSLGAFPGYTF.